Listed below are T cell receptor beta chains from one sample, sequenced in a study of T cell repertoires in cytomegalovirus infection. Each CDR3 protein is one row after TCRdb ran MiXCR on the reads. Of hundreds of thousands of distinct CDR3 sequences listed, roughly 30% are singletons. These receptors are not linked to any known antigen. The input for sequencing was cultured CD8+ T cells from PBMCs, taken from culture after CMV antigen stimulation. The receptors originated from a human donor in good health (CMV status not recorded). Some clones in this sample may be carry-over from other donors' samples. Each CDR3 is given with its conserved first and last residue. The order of the fields is clone size, V gene, CDR3 protein. Clone size is given for some rows only: seen once, a few or many times, or a class if the clone is expanded.

>-|TRBV12-5
CASGFKGTNTEAFF
>once|TRBV15
CATSPRPSGTGELFF
>few|TRBV11-2
CASSLVGASYGYTF
>many|TRBV7-8
CASSFTPQGPYSNQPQHF
>few|TRBV10-3
CAISESRWEGHEQFF
>many|TRBV7-2
CASSLNRLAGGTYNEQFF
>few|TRBV11-2
CASSPKSPVRRPSYNEQFF
>few|TRBV27
CASQGAGGDYGYTF
>few|TRBV2
CASSEGRLYEKLFF
>-|TRBV27
CASSNLWVLGAGGSYNEQFF
>few|TRBV7-6
CASSFRQEPSYEQYF
>-|TRBV19
CASSIDPTLNTEAFF
>-|TRBV6-5
CASSWVVSSTDTQYF
>-|TRBV4-1
CASSQVGTGPDEAFF
>-|TRBV5-6
CASSLVFMGMNTEAFF
>-|TRBV28
CASSFRQSSSGANVLTF
>many|TRBV6-6
CASSYGTTGELFF
>few|TRBV6-1
CASSEASGQNEKLFF
>-|TRBV12-3/TRBV12-4
CASSYEGHNSPLHF
>-|TRBV6-2/TRBV6-3
CASSYLLVPGTPNSPLHF
>-|TRBV4-1
CASSPGNGELFF
>-|TRBV7-6
CASSLGEGVGYTF
>-|TRBV19
CASAGRTNEKLFF
>-|TRBV15
CATSGPLAFSDEQFF
>many|TRBV6-4
CASSDGGGPDTQYF
>many|TRBV12-3/TRBV12-4
CASSLRGTNSPLHF
>-|TRBV10-3
CAISESGAVANQPQHF
>-|TRBV5-1
CASSFPKDGGLGRETQYF
>few|TRBV7-9
CASSLETASYEQYF
>-|TRBV7-4
CASSFGQTNQPQHF
>many|TRBV7-8
CASTSRGSEQFF
>few|TRBV11-2
CASSFQAEAFF
>few|TRBV12-3/TRBV12-4
CASSLAPQRISTDTQYF
>-|TRBV19
CASSPLDRGANYGYTF